Reported below is one TCR beta chain. No antigen is known for it. The data were taken from a study of metastatic and nonmetastatic thyroid tumors. Study-level results: Reported TCR beta diversity, measured in blood and tumor, was significantly higher for malignant thyroid tumors than for benign nodules.

Source study methods: Researchers built a distant-metastasis classifier for papillary thyroid cancer that drew on CDR3 differences across clinicopathological groups. TCRdb re-processed the PCR reads through MiXCR. The V and J calls and clone size are TCRdb's, not the authors'. The table includes 15,000 to 20,000 clones, roughly 36% detected once. Thyroid surgery took place with no prior treatment in any patient. The TCR comes from a female donor with papillary thyroid cancer or a benign thyroid nodule (not recorded which). Some clones in this sample may be carry-over from other donors' samples. Sequencing used tumor tissue.

CDR3 sequence: CASSQRDRDGKLFF. CDR3 DNA sequence: TGTGCCAGCAGCCAAAGGGACAGGGATGGAAAACTGTTTTTT. The chain uses TRBV5-8 and TRBJ1-4, with 9 bases matching TRBD1. After removal of 4 bases from V and 10 bases from J, the junction contained 8 bases not matched to a gene. The CDR3 sequence is 14 residues long. Germline CDR1 SGHTS, CDR2 YDEGEE.